The 25 T cell receptor beta chains given below trace back to one sample, sequenced in a study of T cells after yellow fever vaccination. A single record per CDR3 protein comes from TCRdb applying MiXCR to the 5' RACE reads. The sample holds more than 350,000 distinct CDR3 sequences, about 9.9% seen once. The sample in question was PBMCs, obtained on the day of the first yellow fever vaccination. The receptors shown here come from a man younger than 30 who received the YFV17D yellow fever vaccine.

The chain has TRBV7-2 and TRBJ1-6; 7 bases are a match to TRBD1. Trimming at V came to 0 bases and at J to 6 bases, leaving 5 bases not matched to a gene. The CDR3 has 16 amino acids. The germline V gene encodes CDR1 SGHTA and CDR2 FQGNSA. The CDR3 loop reads CASSLAGTATNSPLHF. The CDR3 bases are TGTGCCAGCAGCTTAGCTGGGACAGCAACTAATTCACCCCTCCACTTT.

This sequence joins TRBV18 and TRBJ1-5; 10 bases agree with TRBD1. Per germline, CDR1 KGHSH and CDR2 LQKENI. The CDR3 runs 15 residues. Unmatched junction bases numbered 6, after V lost 3 bases and J lost 7 bases. The CDR3: CASSPDRGRGQPQHF. CDR3 DNA sequence: TGTGCCAGCTCACCCGACAGGGGGCGAGGACAGCCCCAGCATTTT.

This chain connects TRBV4-3 to TRBJ1-2, with D perhaps TRBD1 (6 bases). Trimming removed 0 bases at V and 8 bases at J, with 16 bases between. Germline values: CDR1 LGHNA, CDR2 YSLEER. The CDR3 consists of 15 residues. CDR3 residues: CASSQDKGVSAGYTF. The CDR3 DNA reads as TGCGCCAGCAGCCAAGATAAGGGGGTCTCCGCCGGCTACACCTTC.

This clonotype was counted many times. The chain recombines TRBV5-1 with TRBJ2-5; D is undetermined. V lost 4 bases and J lost 2, with 3 bases in between. Germline V CDR1 and CDR2: SGHRS, YFSETQ. This CDR3 spans 11 amino acids. CDR3 nucleotide sequence: TGCGCCAGCAGCATACAAGAGACCCAGTACTTC. This encodes CASSIQETQYF.

This clonotype showed up just a few times. The gene calls are TRBV12-3 or TRBV12-4 and TRBJ1-3; D possibly corresponds to TRBD1 (5 bases). The length of the CDR3 is 14 residues. Deletions cut 6 bases from V and 2 bases from J, with 11 bases between. The DNA of the CDR3 is TGTGCCAGCAGGGGGACCTCTACTGGAAACACCATATATTTT. This gives the protein CASRGTSTGNTIYF.

The chain combines TRBV12-3 or TRBV12-4 with TRBJ1-5, with 7 bases identical to TRBD1. V shed 6 bases, J shed 4 bases, and the junction held 6 bases outside the gene matches. This CDR3 comprises 14 residues. The CDR3 sequence: CASSRQGLNQPQHF. The CDR3 DNA sequence: TGTGCCAGCAGCAGACAGGGTTTGAATCAGCCCCAGCATTTT.

This chain joins TRBV9 and TRBJ2-2; tentative D call: TRBD1 (6 bases). Germline CDR1 is SGDLS and CDR2 is YYNGEE. The CDR3 covers 15 residues. V dropped 0 bases and J dropped 9 bases, with 15 bases sitting between them. CDR3 nucleotide sequence: TGTGCCAGCAGCGTAGGGGACGGGACACTGCGGGAGCTGTTTTTT. This codes for CASSVGDGTLRELFF.

The gene calls are TRBV6-2 or TRBV6-3 and TRBJ2-1; 10 bases map to TRBD2. This CDR3 has 14 amino acids. The V and J ends lost 6 bases and 10 bases, in that order; junction bases with no gene match: 9. Germline lookup yields CDR1 MNHEY and CDR2 SVGEGT. The CDR3, as DNA: TGTGCCAGCAGCTCAAGCGGGGGGGCGTGGGAGCAGTTCTTC. The encoded protein is CASSSSGGAWEQFF.

In this sample, this clonotype turned up a few times. J is TRBJ2-5 and V is TRBV12-3 or TRBV12-4; 10 bases agree with TRBD2. The V gene end was trimmed by 1 base and the J gene end by 1 base; junction bases not matched to a gene: 6. The CDR3 has 17 amino acids. The CDR3 sequence: CASSLGSLAGAQETQYF. CDR3 in DNA: TGTGCCAGCAGTTTAGGCTCCCTAGCGGGGGCCCAAGAGACCCAGTACTTC.

This clonotype was counted between two and nine times. The chain joins TRBV5-3 to TRBJ2-3; TRBD1 is a possible D gene (6 bases). TRBV5-3 is an open reading frame, and its role is uncertain. The CDR3 covers 13 residues. V lost 10 bases to trimming and J lost 6 bases, with 18 bases between them. DNA of the CDR3: TGTGCCCGAGGGGGTTCGGCGCGGGATACGCAGTATTTT. Residues: CARGGSARDTQYF.

In its sample, this clonotype was seen many times. The chain uses TRBV5-5 and TRBJ2-3, with 9 nucleotides matching TRBD2. This CDR3 region has 15 residues. V lost 2 bases to trimming and J lost 0 bases; unmatched junction nucleotides: 1. Looked up from germline, CDR1 is SGHKS and CDR2 is YYEKEE (reference sequence). The CDR3: CASSLAGGSTDTQYF. The CDR3 DNA is TGTGCCAGCAGCTTAGCGGGGGGCAGCACAGATACGCAGTATTTT.

This clonotype has a single count. This CDR3 fails to terminate in the conserved phenylalanine or tryptophan, so it likely reflects a read error. The rearrangement uses TRBV19 and TRBJ2-5; D possibly corresponds to TRBD2 (6 bases). V gave up 4 bases and J gave up 5 bases, with 20 bases separating them. The CDR3 has 16 amino acids. Germline V gives CDR1 LNHDA, CDR2 SQIVND (reference sequence). CDR3 coding DNA: TGTGCCAGTAGTACCCTCACGGAGGGGTTCGGGGAGACCCAGTACTCC. Translation gives CASSTLTEGFGETQYS.

In its sample, this clonotype was seen a few times. The rearrangement joins TRBV11-2 to TRBJ2-7, with D possibly matching TRBD2 (5 bases). The V end lost 1 base, the J end lost 4 bases, and 11 bases lay between the germline ends. There are 14 residues in the CDR3. Per the germline V gene, CDR1 is SGHAT and CDR2 is FQNNGV. CDR3 nucleotide sequence: TGTGCCAGCAGCTTAGTATTATCGGGATACGAGCAGTACTTC. Protein sequence: CASSLVLSGYEQYF.

The J gene is TRBJ2-1, the V gene TRBV13; no clear D gene. V was pared by 7 bases and J by 5 bases, with 15 bases between. Germline V gene sequence: CDR1 PRHDT, CDR2 FYEKMQ (reference sequence). CDR3 length: 14 amino acids. The CDR3 spells CASTAELPNNEQFF. The CDR3 DNA reads TGTGCCAGCACAGCCGAATTACCTAACAATGAGCAGTTCTTC.

The chain has TRBV7-2 and TRBJ2-7; D ambiguous. The germline V gene has CDR1 SGHTA and CDR2 FQGNSA. Trimming took 5 bases from V and 6 from J, leaving 11 bases between them. The CDR3 extends over 12 amino acids. The CDR3 here is CASSPAGREQYF. The CDR3 DNA sequence: TGTGCCAGCAGCCCGGCAGGCCGCGAGCAGTACTTC.

This clonotype was counted a few times. The J gene is TRBJ1-5, the V gene TRBV20-1; 10 nucleotides match TRBD1. Germline lookup yields CDR1 DFQATT and CDR2 SNEGSKA (reference sequence). The CDR3 loop spans 13 amino acids. After removal of 6 bases from V and 5 bases from J, the junction contained 4 bases not matched to a gene. CDR3 in DNA: TGCAGTGCCCTGACAGGGGGCGATCAGCCCCAGCATTTT. As protein: CSALTGGDQPQHF.

This clonotype was seen more than once but under ten times. The V call is TRBV4-3, the J call TRBJ2-3; TRBD1 is a possible D gene (6 bases). Trimming left V 0 bases short and J 2 bases short, with 15 bases between. CDR1 and CDR2 from the germline V gene are LGHNA and YSLEER. The CDR3 length is 17 residues. DNA for the CDR3: TGCGCCAGCAGCCAAGATCGGCCCCAGGGGACCACAGATACGCAGTATTTT. Amino acid sequence: CASSQDRPQGTTDTQYF.

The sample holds a few counts of this clonotype. The J gene is TRBJ2-5, the V gene TRBV4-3, with 7 bases that match TRBD2. CDR3 length: 13 residues. Looked up from germline, CDR1 is LGHNA and CDR2 is YSLEER. J was trimmed by 9 bases and V by 2 bases; bases with no gene match: 6. DNA of the CDR3: TGCGCCAGCAGCCAATCGACGGGACTACCCCAGTACTTC. Translation gives CASSQSTGLPQYF.

This clonotype has only a few counts. This chain links TRBV5-4 with TRBJ2-2, with 7 nucleotides matching TRBD2. Germline V gives CDR1 SGHNT, CDR2 YYREEE (reference sequence). Trimming at V came to 4 bases and at J to 4 bases, leaving 7 bases not matched to a gene. The CDR3 spans 15 residues. CDR3 sequence (DNA): TGTGCCAGCAGCCCTCAGCGGGGCACCACCGGGGAGCTGTTTTTT. Translating it yields CASSPQRGTTGELFF.

The chain has TRBV7-2 and TRBJ2-1; TRBD1 aligns across 7 bases. With V trimmed by 7 bases and J by 9 bases, 12 bases remained unmatched. CDR1 SGHTA and CDR2 FQGNSA come from the germline V gene. The CDR3 runs 14 residues. CDR3 sequence reads: CASTRQGTFGEQFF. DNA of the CDR3: TGTGCCAGCACACGACAGGGCACCTTTGGTGAGCAGTTCTTC.

The chain carries TRBV4-3 and TRBJ2-7; D unresolved. The germline CDR1 and CDR2 sequences are LGHNA and YSLEER. V gave up 4 bases and J gave up 1 base, with 23 bases separating them. The CDR3 runs 18 residues. CDR3 sequence: CASSLGSPTGPPSYEQYV. The CDR3 DNA reads as TGCGCCAGCAGCCTCGGAAGCCCTACTGGTCCTCCTTCCTACGAGCAGTACGTC.

On this clonotype: A read error may account for a junction end that differs from germline. The chain links TRBV4-2 to TRBJ2-1; D unclear. The CDR3 consists of 15 residues. CDR1 is LGHNA and CDR2 is YNFKEQ in the germline V gene. The CDR3 DNA follows: TGTGCCAGGAGCCCCGGGCTTATCTGCTGCAATGAGCAGTTCTTC. It translates to CARSPGLICCNEQFF.

This clonotype turned up a few times. Here the CDR3 reads CASSLIFTANFMNTEAFF. DNA of the CDR3: TGTGCCAGCAGTTTGATTTTTACCGCCAATTTTATGAACACTGAAGCTTTCTTT. The gene calls are TRBV28 and TRBJ1-1, with D unresolved. Germline values: CDR1 MDHEN, CDR2 SYDVKM. V lost 3 bases and J lost 0, with 20 bases in between. This CDR3 region has 18 residues. Using reference TRBV28 and TRBJ1-1 for the parts outside the CDR3, the full variable domain is DVKVTQSSRYLVKRTGEKVFLECVQDMDHENMFWYRQDPGLGLRLIYFSYDVKMKEKGDIPEGYSVSREKKERFSLILESASTNQTSMYLCASSLIFTANFMNTEAFFGQGTRLTVV.

V usage is TRBV20-1 and J usage is TRBJ2-5; 7 nucleotides match TRBD1. Looked up from germline, CDR1 is DFQATT and CDR2 is SNEGSKA (reference sequence). The length of the CDR3 is 13 residues. As DNA, the CDR3 is TGCAGCGTGACAGGGTTGGACCAAGAGACCCAGTACTTC. Translated: CSVTGLDQETQYF.

The chain joins TRBV5-5 to TRBJ2-5; weak D call: TRBD1 (5 bases). V was cut by 5 bases and J by 2 bases, with 13 bases left in between. CDR3 length: 14 residues. CDR1 and CDR2 from the germline V gene are SGHKS and YYEKEE (reference sequence). This CDR3 reads CASRPQTGQETQYF. The CDR3 bases are TGTGCCAGCAGACCTCAAACAGGTCAAGAGACCCAGTACTTC. Supplemented by reference TRBV5-5 and TRBJ2-5, the full variable domain reads DAGVTQSPTHLIKTRGQQVTLRCSPISGHKSVSWYQQVLGQGPQFIFQYYEKEERGRGNFPDRFSARQFPNYSSELNVNALLLGDSALYLCASRPQTGQETQYFGPGTRLLVL.